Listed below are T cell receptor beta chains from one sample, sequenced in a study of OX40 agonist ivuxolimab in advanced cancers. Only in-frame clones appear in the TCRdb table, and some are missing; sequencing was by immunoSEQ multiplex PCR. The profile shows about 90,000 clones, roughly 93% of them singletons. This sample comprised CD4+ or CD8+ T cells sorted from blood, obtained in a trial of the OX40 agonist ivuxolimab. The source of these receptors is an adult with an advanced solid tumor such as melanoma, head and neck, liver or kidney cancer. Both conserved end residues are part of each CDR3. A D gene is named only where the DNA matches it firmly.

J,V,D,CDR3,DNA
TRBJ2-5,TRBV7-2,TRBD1,CASSLEGTVKQETQYF,TGTGCCAGCAGCTTAGAGGGGACAGTCAAACAAGAGACCCAGTACTTC
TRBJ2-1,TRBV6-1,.,CASSLSRQVNEQFF,TGTGCCAGCAGCCTTAGTCGGCAGGTCAATGAGCAGTTCTTC
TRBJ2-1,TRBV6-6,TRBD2,CASSYAGVNEQFF,TGTGCCAGCAGTTACGCGGGAGTAAATGAGCAGTTCTTC
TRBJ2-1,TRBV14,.,CASSRLNSGSVNEQFF,TGTGCCAGCAGCCGCCTGAATAGCGGATCGGTCAATGAGCAGTTCTTC
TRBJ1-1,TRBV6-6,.,CASEVLGTEAFF,TGTGCCAGCGAGGTTTTGGGCACTGAAGCTTTCTTT
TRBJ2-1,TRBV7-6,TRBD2,CASSLAQAGVGNEQFF,TGTGCCAGCAGCTTAGCGCAAGCGGGAGTGGGTAATGAGCAGTTCTTC
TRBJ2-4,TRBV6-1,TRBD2,CASHLLAGGKNIQYF,TGTGCCAGCCACTTACTAGCGGGAGGCAAAAACATTCAGTACTTC
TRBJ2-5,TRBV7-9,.,CASSFGVPVETQYF,TGTGCCAGCAGCTTCGGGGTCCCAGTAGAGACCCAGTACTTC
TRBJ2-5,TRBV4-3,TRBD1,CASSQGAGQGRGETQYF,TGCGCCAGCAGCCAAGGAGCAGGACAGGGTCGAGGAGAGACCCAGTACTTC
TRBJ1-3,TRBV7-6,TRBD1,CASSLDRGPGNTIYF,TGTGCCAGCAGCTTAGACAGGGGGCCTGGAAACACCATATATTTT
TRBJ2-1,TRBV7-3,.,CASSPGPSTYNEQFF,TGTGCCAGCAGCCCTGGGCCCAGTACCTACAATGAGCAGTTCTTC
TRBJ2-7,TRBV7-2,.,CASSLAWGKNYEQYF,TGTGCCAGCAGCTTAGCATGGGGGAAAAACTACGAGCAGTACTTC
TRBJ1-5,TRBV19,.,CASSMALKGNQPQHF,TGTGCCAGTAGTATGGCCTTAAAGGGCAATCAGCCCCAGCATTTT
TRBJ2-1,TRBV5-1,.,CASSLRDGRYNEQFF,TGCGCCAGCAGCTTGAGGGACGGTAGATACAATGAGCAGTTCTTC
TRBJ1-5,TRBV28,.,CASSSSGPSNQPQHF,TGTGCCAGCAGTTCCTCGGGACCGTCTAATCAGCCCCAGCATTTT
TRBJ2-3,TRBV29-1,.,CSVVFDTDTQYF,TGCAGCGTTGTCTTCGACACAGATACGCAGTATTTT
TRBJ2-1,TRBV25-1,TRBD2,CASSESGLAGVVQFF,TGTGCCAGCAGTGAATCTGGACTAGCGGGAGTCGTGCAGTTCTTC
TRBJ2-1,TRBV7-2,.,CASSSTFYNEQFF,TGTGCCAGCAGCTCAACTTTCTACAATGAGCAGTTCTTC
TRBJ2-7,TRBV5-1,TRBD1,CASSLAGTGSYEQYF,TGCGCCAGCAGCTTGGCCGGGACAGGATCTTACGAGCAGTACTTC
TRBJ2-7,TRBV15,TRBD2,CATSRGTSGTYEQYF,TGTGCCACCAGCAGAGGGACTAGCGGAACCTACGAGCAGTACTTC